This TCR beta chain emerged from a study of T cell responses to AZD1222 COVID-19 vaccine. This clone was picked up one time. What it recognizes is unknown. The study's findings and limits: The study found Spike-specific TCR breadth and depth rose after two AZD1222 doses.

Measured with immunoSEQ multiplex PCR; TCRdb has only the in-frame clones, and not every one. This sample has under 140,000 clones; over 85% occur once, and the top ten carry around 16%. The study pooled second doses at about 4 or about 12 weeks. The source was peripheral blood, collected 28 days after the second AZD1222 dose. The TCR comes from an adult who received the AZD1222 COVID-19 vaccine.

As DNA, the CDR3 is TGTGCAAGTCGCTCAGAAGGACAGGGGAAGGAAAAACTGTTTTTT. As protein: CASRSEGQGKEKLFF. V usage is TRBV12-2 and J usage is TRBJ1-4; the tabulated D call, TRBD1, remains unverified against the DNA. TRBV12-2 constitutes a pseudogene. The CDR3 extends over 15 amino acids.